This TCR beta chain derives from a study of T-cell reconstitution after alpha-beta-depleted transplantation in children. This clonotype has only a few counts. Preparation of the TCRbeta library used unique molecular identifiers. TCRdb re-analysed the PCR reads in MiXCR, keeping a single row per CDR3 protein. The top ten clones hold 10% of a sample with 250,000 to 300,000 distinct CDR3 sequences, around 9.6% of them seen once. From germline, CDR1 is SNHLY and CDR2 FYNNEI. The trim removed 6 bases at V and 0 bases at J, leaving 2 bases unmatched. The CDR3 consists of 15 residues. This chain uses TRBV2 with TRBJ2-2; TRBD2 agrees at 9 bases. The material was PBMCs from the stem cell graft donor, obtained from the stem cell graft. The origin of this receptor is a human donor who donated a stem cell graft to a child with SCID. This CDR3 is CASRPSGANTGELFF. In nucleotides, the CDR3 is TGTGCCAGCAGGCCTAGCGGGGCGAACACCGGGGAGCTGTTTTTT.